A selection of T cell receptor beta chains follows, all from one sample in a study of human T cells and chemical hapten exposure. TCRdb processed the RACE reads anew with MiXCR; each CDR3 protein has one entry. The table includes hundreds of thousands of distinct CDR3 sequences, about 6% detected once. Sequencing was performed on whole blood, taken in connection with sensitization to the hapten diphenylcyclopropenone (DPC). Receptors were obtained from a woman between 18 and 29 years old with alopecia areata. Some clones in this sample may be carry-over from other donors' samples. CDR3s include the opening cysteine and the closing phenylalanine or tryptophan.

>TRBV6-2/TRBV6-3
CASSTSSGDRGGSGANVLTF
>TRBV6-1
CASSMNVLAGLNEQFF
>TRBV20-1
CSARDSGGADTQYF
>TRBV14
CASSPRGEDYGYTF
>TRBV9
CASSPRGSTDTQYF
>TRBV12-3/TRBV12-4
CASSFDPPHDGDWAEAFF
>TRBV5-1
CASSSGGGELYTEAFF
>TRBV5-1
CASSLGLVGEQFF
>TRBV29-1
CSVEARGDTEAFF
>TRBV15
CATSRPGLQETQYF
>TRBV28
CASRSSSVEQYF
>TRBV6-5
CASSGGGRRTEAFF
>TRBV11-3
CASSFSGSTDTQYF
>TRBV6-1
CASSEAAGTGELFF
>TRBV27
CASSFGAGELFF
>TRBV5-1
CASSLEGLNTEAFF
>TRBV5-1
CASSLTGTTQETQYF
>TRBV6-2/TRBV6-3
CASQTGNTEAFF